The entry below gives a single T cell receptor (beta chain) sequence along with its context. Authors' data handling: From reference gene primer amplification, estimates of nucleated cell counts were derived. TCRdb's table, derived via immunoSEQ multiplex PCR, lists solely in-frame clones and lacks some. The DNA was the basis for D and trimming; V, J and clone size are from that table. Of approximately 100,000 clones listed, 80% to 95% were seen once; the top ten hold around 6%. This sample is part of a study of blood T cell repertoires in COVID-19. Across the study: The United States, Italy and Spain provided the acute and convalescent COVID-19 samples. Sources were T cells, B-cell-depleted T cells, or PBMCs; the material itself was cDNA or gDNA.

V lost 4 bases to trimming and J lost 4 bases; unmatched junction nucleotides: 4. The CDR3 length is 14 residues. This chain links TRBV5-3 with TRBJ1-5; 8 bases are shared with TRBD1. TRBV5-3 is treated as an ORF (open reading frame) with a function not yet certain. Sequences were obtained from peripheral blood. The receptor's source is a man aged 50 to 59 with active COVID-19. The CDR3: CARSLTGGNQPQHF. In DNA form, the CDR3 reads TGTGCCAGAAGCCTTACAGGGGGGAATCAGCCCCAGCATTTT.